The rows below give T cell receptor beta chains drawn from one sample of a study of CD8+ T cells in alopecia areata. Sequencing used immunoSEQ multiplex PCR; TCRdb keeps in-frame clones, though not all of them. This sample carries around 98,000 clones, nearly 45% of them seen once, and the ten largest clones take almost 0.8%. The source material was CD4+ T cells sorted from blood. The origin of the receptors is a human donor with alopecia areata. The conserved cysteine and the conserved F or W are not part of the CDR3 here. Clone size is stated in some rows and not others, as once, few, many or a class when expanded.

TRBV29-1,few,TRBJ1-1,SVAGILNTEAF
TRBV18,.,TRBJ2-2,ASSPPGTGNTGELF
TRBV19,few,TRBJ2-4,ASSIQGDIQY
TRBV28,medium-sized,TRBJ2-5,ASSPNDGRETQY
TRBV6-1,.,TRBJ1-2,ASSDGAPPYGYT
TRBV20-1,.,TRBJ2-3,SAWFPDTQY
TRBV11-3,.,TRBJ2-1,ASSLDSHNEQF
TRBV28,.,TRBJ2-7,ASGHEQY
TRBV29-1,.,TRBJ1-1,TVGGMNTEAF
TRBV11-2,few,TRBJ2-1,ASSLVGYNEQF
TRBV30,.,TRBJ1-2,AWSVWRNGYT
TRBV7-2,few,TRBJ1-1,ASSLAGQGFAF
TRBV29-1,few,TRBJ2-1,SVNLPNNEQF
TRBV27,.,TRBJ2-1,ASSALALAGGNEQF
TRBV6-6,.,TRBJ2-3,ASSYTTGTDTQY
TRBV30,few,TRBJ2-2,AWSLARNTGELF
TRBV7-2,few,TRBJ2-7,ASSLDGTSGGLQ
TRBV29-1,few,TRBJ2-7,SVAPSSSYEQY
TRBV29-1,once,TRBJ1-4,SARQGGDEKLF
TRBV29-1,.,TRBJ2-1,SVGVAAYNEQF
TRBV6-5,.,TRBJ2-6,ASGYRERANVLT
TRBV15,medium-sized,TRBJ2-3,ATSRERDSDTQY
TRBV29-1,.,TRBJ2-7,SVAPRQGAYEQY
TRBV25-1,.,TRBJ1-4,ASSELGSREKLF
TRBV6-1,.,TRBJ2-1,ASSGGRISGNNNEQF
TRBV9,.,TRBJ2-1,ASSLLAGGMNEQF
TRBV30,once,TRBJ2-7,AATSSYEQY
TRBV29-1,.,TRBJ1-4,SVVEPNEKLF
TRBV14,.,TRBJ1-6,ASSQVSRDSPLH
TRBV29-1,.,TRBJ2-2,SVLNRGTGELF
TRBV29-1,.,TRBJ2-1,SLTSGVNNEQF
TRBV7-2,.,TRBJ2-7,ASSLTFPYEQY
TRBV30,.,TRBJ2-2,AWTGLHTGELF
TRBV19,few,TRBJ2-5,ASSATGAETQY
TRBV29-1,.,TRBJ2-7,SVQIDSTLHEQY
TRBV7-2,few,TRBJ1-1,ASSSAPNTEAF
TRBV5-1,once,TRBJ2-2,ASSYRTSGGAGELF
TRBV11-2,.,TRBJ2-7,ASSPGGSSNEQY
TRBV6-5,few,TRBJ1-5,ASSYDSNQPQH
TRBV5-1,few,TRBJ2-2,ASSLDGGPTGELF
TRBV29-1,.,TRBJ2-1,SVDKGASNEQF
TRBV5-1,.,TRBJ2-5,ASSDGGGQETQY
TRBV11-2,.,TRBJ2-7,ASSLGVQGYEQY
TRBV29-1,.,TRBJ2-1,SVETPSGGPYEQF
TRBV30,.,TRBJ2-7,AWSPFTSGILYEQY
TRBV2,few,TRBJ2-7,ASRGTGGRNEQY
TRBV5-1,.,TRBJ2-7,ASSKTGGDYEQY
TRBV7-2,.,TRBJ1-3,ASSLMPGAGNTIY
TRBV29-1,once,TRBJ1-2,RLRRRGRDYGYT